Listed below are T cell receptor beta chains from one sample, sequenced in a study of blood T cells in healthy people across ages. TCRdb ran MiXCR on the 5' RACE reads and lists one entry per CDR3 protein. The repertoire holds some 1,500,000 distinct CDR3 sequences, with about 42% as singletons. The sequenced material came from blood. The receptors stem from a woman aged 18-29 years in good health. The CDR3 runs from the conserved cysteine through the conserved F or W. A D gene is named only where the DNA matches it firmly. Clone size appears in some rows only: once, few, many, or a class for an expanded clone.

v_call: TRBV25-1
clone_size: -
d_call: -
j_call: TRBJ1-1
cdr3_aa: CASSELQLNTEAFF
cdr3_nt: TGTGCCAGCAGTGAATTACAGTTAAACACTGAAGCTTTCTTT

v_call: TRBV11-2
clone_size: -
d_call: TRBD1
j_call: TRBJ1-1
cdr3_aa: CASSSPRGQPKMNTEAFF
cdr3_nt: TGTGCCAGCAGCTCTCCACGGGGACAGCCAAAAATGAACACTGAAGCTTTCTTT

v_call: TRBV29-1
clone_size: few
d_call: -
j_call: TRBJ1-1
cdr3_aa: CSVEHRAVTEAFF
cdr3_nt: TGCAGCGTTGAACACAGGGCGGTCACTGAAGCTTTCTTT

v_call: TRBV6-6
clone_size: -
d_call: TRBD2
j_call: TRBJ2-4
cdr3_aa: CASNRGLEKNIQYF
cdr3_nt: TGTGCCAGCAATCGAGGACTAGAGAAAAACATTCAGTACTTC

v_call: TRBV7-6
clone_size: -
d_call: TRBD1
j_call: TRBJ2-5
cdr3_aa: CASSSDRSRNEQYF
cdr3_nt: TGTGCCAGCAGCTCGGACAGGAGCCGCAATGAGCAGTACTTC

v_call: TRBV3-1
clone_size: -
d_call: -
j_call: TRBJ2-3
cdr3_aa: CASSQAGAQYF
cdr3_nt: TGTGCCAGCAGCCAAGCAGGGGCGCAGTATTTT

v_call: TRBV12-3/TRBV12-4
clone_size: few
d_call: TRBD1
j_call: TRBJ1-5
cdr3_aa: CASSQDRHAEPQHF
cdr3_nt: TGTGCCAGCAGCCAGGACAGGCACGCCGAGCCCCAGCATTTT

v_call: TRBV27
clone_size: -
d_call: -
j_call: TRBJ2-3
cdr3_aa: CAISFLGDTQYF
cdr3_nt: TGTGCCATCAGTTTTTTAGGGGATACGCAGTATTTT

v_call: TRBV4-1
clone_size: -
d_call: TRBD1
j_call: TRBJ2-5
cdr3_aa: CASSQEDRGRETQYF
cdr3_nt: TGCGCCAGCAGCCAAGAGGACAGGGGAAGGGAGACCCAGTACTTC

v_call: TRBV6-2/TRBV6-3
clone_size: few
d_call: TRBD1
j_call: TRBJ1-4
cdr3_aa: CASSYSGQTNEKLFF
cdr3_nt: TGTGCCAGCAGTTACTCGGGACAGACTAATGAAAAACTGTTTTTT

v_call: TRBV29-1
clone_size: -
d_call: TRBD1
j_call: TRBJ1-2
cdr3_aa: CSVEPQGAYGYTF
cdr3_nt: TGCAGCGTTGAACCCCAGGGGGCGTATGGCTACACCTTC

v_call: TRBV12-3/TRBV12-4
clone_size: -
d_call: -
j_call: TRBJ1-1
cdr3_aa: CASSFLPNTEAFF
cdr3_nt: TGTGCCAGCAGTTTTCTTCCGAACACTGAAGCTTTCTTT

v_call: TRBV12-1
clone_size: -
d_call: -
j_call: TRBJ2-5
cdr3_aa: CASSFERTRVRHEQYF
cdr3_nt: TGTGCCAGCAGCTTTGAAAGGACTAGGGTTAGGCATGAGCAGTACTTC

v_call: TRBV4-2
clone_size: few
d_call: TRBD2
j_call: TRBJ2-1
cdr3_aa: CASSQDLASGSNEQFF
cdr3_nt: TGTGCCAGCAGCCAAGATCTGGCTAGCGGGTCCAATGAGCAGTTCTTC

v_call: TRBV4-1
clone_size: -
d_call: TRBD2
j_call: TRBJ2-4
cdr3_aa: CASSLPGPLAGGDLNIQYF
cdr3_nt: TGCGCCAGCAGCCTCCCAGGGCCACTAGCGGGGGGGGACTTGAACATTCAGTACTTC

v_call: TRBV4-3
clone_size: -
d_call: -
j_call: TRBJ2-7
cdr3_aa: CASSQDRLVVNTGGQYF
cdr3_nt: TGCGCCAGCAGCCAAGATCGGCTAGTAGTCAATACGGGCGGGCAGTACTTC

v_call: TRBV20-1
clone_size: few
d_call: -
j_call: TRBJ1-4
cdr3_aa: CSAGPTATNEKLFF
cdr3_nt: TGCAGTGCAGGACCGACAGCAACTAATGAAAAACTGTTTTTT

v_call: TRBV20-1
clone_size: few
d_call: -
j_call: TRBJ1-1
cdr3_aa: CSATSKSINTEAFF
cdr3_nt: TGCAGTGCCACATCAAAGTCTATTAACACTGAAGCTTTCTTT

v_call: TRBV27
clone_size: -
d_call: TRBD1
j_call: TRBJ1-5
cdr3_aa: CASSLGAGGYQPQHF
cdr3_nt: TGTGCCAGCAGTTTAGGGGCAGGGGGTTATCAGCCCCAGCATTTT

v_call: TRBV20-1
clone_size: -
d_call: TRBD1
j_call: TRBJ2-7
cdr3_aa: CSASGTGFGLKSYEQYF
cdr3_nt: TGCAGTGCTAGCGGGACAGGGTTTGGACTTAAGTCCTACGAGCAGTACTTC

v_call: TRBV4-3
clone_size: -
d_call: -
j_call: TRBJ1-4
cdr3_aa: CASSQDPARAGNNEKLFF
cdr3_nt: TGCGCCAGCAGCCAAGATCCCGCGCGGGCGGGTAATAATGAAAAACTGTTTTTT

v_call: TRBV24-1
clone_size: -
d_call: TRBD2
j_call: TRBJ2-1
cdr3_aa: CATSDSRGGFGNEQFF
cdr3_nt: TGTGCCACCAGTGATTCCCGGGGGGGATTTGGGAATGAGCAGTTCTTC

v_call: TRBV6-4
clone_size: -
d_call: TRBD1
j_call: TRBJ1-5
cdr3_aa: CASSARRDRPRQPQHF
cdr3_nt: TGTGCCAGCAGTGCTCGCCGGGACAGGCCTCGGCAGCCCCAGCATTTT

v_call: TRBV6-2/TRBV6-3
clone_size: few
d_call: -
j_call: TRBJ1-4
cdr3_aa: CASSYSGRGGEKLFF
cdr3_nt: TGTGCCAGCAGTTACTCCGGGAGGGGAGGCGAAAAACTGTTTTTT